This TCR beta chain was found in a study of cytomegalovirus exposure and HLA in healthy donors listed by TCRdb under 2017. General notes on the study: In an earlier analysis of 587 of the donors, 250 to 350 Gb of sequence data and 90 million to 120 million unique TCR beta sequences from 150 million to 200 million T cells were reported. The study profiled the T cell repertoires of hundreds of subjects by immunosequencing and related them to cytomegalovirus serostatus. The study combined high-throughput TCR immunosequencing, statistical association of individual TCRs with disease status, and machine learning to predict cytomegalovirus infection status. Besides the first cohort of hundreds of subjects, a separate validation cohort made up of 120 different subjects was used. Roughly 5 DR-DQ haplotypes were handled as single units for association and clustering, since linkage in the cohort was strong. The genetic ancestry cluster associated with self-reported Caucasian donors included over 80% of the 398 genotyped donors. The aim of the study was to test whether cataloging public T cell receptors could identify signatures of past pathogen exposure. In a later genetic analysis, genome-wide SNP genotypes for about 55% of the 666 donors were used, and that subset was treated as a discovery cohort. Rather than drawing on any new phenotypic data, the later analysis identified candidate immune exposures from TCR beta sequences and the way those sequences occurred across donors. Every repertoire in the discovery cohort had been generated on one and the same sequencing platform. Class I and class II HLA loci were covered by the typing at four-digit resolution. Approximately 300 gigabases of sequencing data and roughly 81 million unique TCR sequences made up an early release that covered approximately 700 HLA-typed donors. A later analysis re-examined previously published TCR beta repertoires from about 700 donors and added high-resolution HLA genotyping to investigate patterns of TCR occurrence. Among around 400 genotyped donors of the cohort, an average of roughly 230,000 unique TCR beta nucleotide sequences was sequenced per donor, of which about 19% were non-productive. Donor age, sex, ethnicity and CMV serostatus were compiled alongside the repertoire data. The number of typed donors differed by locus: roughly 620-640 for A, B, C, DRB1 and DQB1; 522 for DQA1; about 600 for DPA1; and some 450 for DPB1. In an earlier analysis of roughly 580 of the donors, high-throughput TCR beta sequencing was used to judge whether each TCR beta V gene segment behaved as functional or pseudogenic. What the authors observed across the whole study: Several of the top co-occurrence clusters appeared to be linked to parvovirus B19, influenza, CMV and Epstein-Barr virus, according to a later analysis. A later analysis found that most CMV-associated TCR beta chains appeared HLA-restricted, with HLA associations seemingly driven largely by CMV exposure. The classifier was reported to diagnose cytomegalovirus status with high specificity and sensitivity in both the original and validation cohorts. A further reported finding was that TCR beta sequences accurately predicted the HLA-A and HLA-B alleles for most subjects in the first cohort. The sequencing pipeline was judged likely to have produced a cluster of highly shared sequence variants as a technical artifact. Strong co-occurrence of HLA alleles, especially DR and DQ, made assigning TCR associations to individual alleles difficult. In vitro tests confirmed that a few of the cytomegalovirus-associated TCR beta chains recognize cytomegalovirus antigens. Some 15 rarely observed V segments, including chromosome 9 orphons, were excluded from the earlier analysis of several hundred of the donors because counts were too low. Roughly uniform sequencing depth across donors was assumed in presence/absence analyses, although this assumption may not hold. In a later genetic analysis, a missense DCLRE1C variant was associated with V-gene and J-gene trimming of TCR beta chains, and the association was replicated in an independent cohort. Because HLA typing was unavailable for some donors at each locus, only the typed subset was used in association tests. In a later analysis, HLA-associated TCR beta chains were found to be more clonally expanded and to have lower generation probabilities than equally common non-associated chains. The study gave a list of about 170 TCR beta chains associated with cytomegalovirus. Immune exposure information for the cohort was limited to CMV serostatus. A later analysis associated about 17,000 TCR beta sequences with specific HLA alleles at a false discovery rate of 0.05. A later genetic analysis reported fewer N-insertions in productive TCRs among donors in an Asian-associated ancestry cluster than the roughly 700-donor mean. The authors suggested that the approach could potentially be extended to other disease states and immunological phenotypes. This cohort had only TCR beta chains sequenced, and the lack of alpha or paired-chain data limited which features could be detected. Correlated functional status among segregating V segments might be attributable to linkage disequilibrium, but an unknown experimental factor could not be ruled out. In a later analysis, TCR association rates were found to vary across HLA loci, with the most associated TCRs seen for DRB1 alleles and the fewest for HLA-C alleles. Across donors, most TCR sequences were observed very rarely, whereas some public TCRs were present in many individuals. Broadly in line with IMGT annotations, most TCR beta V segments showed up in productive rearrangements about 87% or about 30% of the time in an earlier analysis of about 500 of the donors.

Library preparation employed the immunoSEQ multiplex PCR assay. A mixture of 60 forward primers for TCR Vbeta segments and 13 reverse primers for TCR Jbeta segments was used in the multiplex PCR. Amplification of the CDR3 region of rearranged TCR beta genes was performed with a multiplex PCR assay on genomic DNA. The Illumina HiSeq System was used to sequence the amplified TCR beta libraries as 87-base-pair reads. The original pipeline was this. A later analysis tallied roughly 76 million unique TCR beta chains across the 700 or so repertoires, and roughly 11 million of those chains were shared by two or more donors. Raw reads were error-corrected and collapsed into unique sequences by a nearest-neighbor algorithm in which closely related sequences were merged to remove PCR and sequencing errors. CDR3 sequences were aligned to IMGT reference sequences to assign V, D and J gene segments. Each retained sequence needed at least a six-nucleotide match to both a V gene segment and a J gene segment. A rearrangement counted as productive if the CDR3 had no stop codons and remained in frame with V and J, and every other rearrangement counted as non-productive. Following IMGT convention, CDR3 was defined as the stretch from the second conserved V-encoded cysteine to the conserved J-encoded phenylalanine. In an earlier analysis of roughly 610 of the donors, sequences lacking an unambiguous match to a single V gene segment were excluded. An earlier analysis of a few hundred of the donors classified V segments as functional when productive rearrangements were above 56.7% and as segregating when the standard deviation between donors was above 5%. A statistical classification framework was developed to diagnose cytomegalovirus status using the catalog of TCR beta chain sequences. In a later analysis, V and J genes were assigned by comparing TCR nucleotide sequences against IMGT/GENE-DB human TR gene sequences. In a later analysis, CDR3 sequences and most-parsimonious VDJ recombination scenarios were assigned using the TCRdist pipeline. In a later analysis, each TCR beta chain was defined by its CDR3 amino acid sequence together with its V-gene family, and reads lacking a unique V-gene family were excluded. A later analysis removed 500 to 600 highly shared, low-generation-probability nucleotide sequences to deal with suspected cross-contamination and a sequencing artifact. A later analysis calculated a clonal expansion index for each public chain from normalized within-repertoire ranks of inferred template counts. Generation probabilities in a later analysis came from a VDJ recombination model fitted to out-of-frame rearrangements, and those results were checked against IGoR. A later analysis scored TCR-TCR, TCR-HLA and TCR-CMV co-occurrence with hypergeometric tests, applying a repertoire-size bias correction to TCR pairs. False discovery rates were estimated in a later analysis by permuting HLA or CMV assignments 20 times. A later analysis grouped co-occurring TCRs with DBSCAN, adding TCRdist sequence similarity when clustering within HLA-allele-positive subsets. For co-occurrence clustering, repertoires with fewer than 30,000 or more than 120,000 public chains were excluded, along with roughly five repertoires with anomalous nucleotide sharing. TCRdb took over this immuneACCESS table, retaining in-frame rearrangements with V and J assigned. Such tables are incomplete; in checked studies, under half of the missing clones stem from an unresolved V gene, and the remainder is unexplained. The DNA gave D and trimming, while V, J and clone size come from that table. The sample table holds 150,000 to 200,000 clones, of which roughly four fifths were seen once. Roughly 1.5% of the sample goes to the ten largest clones.

This clone has more than one count but fewer than ten. Its antigen specificity is not known. One base away there is no much larger clone; base qualities are not given. In total, approximately 700 healthy bone marrow donors made up the cohort. At the time of sampling, all cohort members were nominally healthy, though unrecorded immune exposures were likely present. The donor tested CMV seronegative, placing the donor among the 350 to 400 seronegative members of the cohort. Each donor provided a peripheral blood sample, and peripheral blood mononuclear cells were used for TCR beta sequencing. The Qiagen DNeasy Blood Extraction Kit was used to extract genomic DNA from the blood cell samples. The receptor's source is a man aged 35-49 years in good health and CMV-seronegative. The sample consisted of PBMCs.

The encoded CDR3 is CASSQDWGQERNTIYF. At the DNA level, the sequence is TGTGCCAGCAGCCAAGATTGGGGACAGGAGAGAAACACCATATATTTT. Recombination connected TRBV4-2 to TRBJ1-3, and TRBD1 matches 8 of the central bases. Based on the germline V gene, the CDR1 and CDR2 sequences are LGHNA and YNFKEQ. After removal of 0 bases from V and 5 bases from J, the junction retains 6 bases not matched to a gene. From the cysteine through the phenylalanine, the CDR3 covers 16 amino acids. The retained sequence is limited to the CDR3, 48 bases, with the frame set at the first base.